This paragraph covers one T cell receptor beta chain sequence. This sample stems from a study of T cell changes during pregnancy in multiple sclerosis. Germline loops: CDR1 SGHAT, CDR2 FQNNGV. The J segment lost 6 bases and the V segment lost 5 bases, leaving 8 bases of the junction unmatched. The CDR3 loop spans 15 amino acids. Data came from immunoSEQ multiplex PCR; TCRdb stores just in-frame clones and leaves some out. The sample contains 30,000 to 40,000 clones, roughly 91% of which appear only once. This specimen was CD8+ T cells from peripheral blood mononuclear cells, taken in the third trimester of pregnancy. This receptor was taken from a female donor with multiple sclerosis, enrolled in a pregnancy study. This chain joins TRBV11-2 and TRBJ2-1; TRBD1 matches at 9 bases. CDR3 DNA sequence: TGTGCCAGCAGCCAACCCGGGACAGGGACCAATGAGCAGTTCTTC. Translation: CASSQPGTGTNEQFF.